The TCR beta chain described here comes from a study of blood T cell repertoires in COVID-19 (dated by TCRdb to 2020 to 2021). Background on the whole study: The collaborator samples originated in the United States, Italy and Spain and spanned the acute and convalescent phases of COVID-19. The prospective study material was composed of cDNA or gDNA derived from T cells, B-cell-depleted T cells, or PBMCs. The dataset comprised deeply sampled blood TCRbeta repertoires from subjects exposed to, actively infected with, or recovered from COVID-19. The repertoires were made available in a free public database intended to serve as a resource for research on the immune response to SARS-CoV-2. Samples were obtained from the ongoing ImmuneRACE study (first 160 participants) and from about 1,300 subjects provided by 6 global collaborators. A de-identified subject ID, COVID-19 status, age in years and sex were almost always included in the sample metadata. Where available, HLA class I and class II types were taken from metadata supplied by the sample provider and were not determined by assay-based typing.

Sequences KGHSH (CDR1) and LQKENI (CDR2) are obtained from the germline V gene. Counted from cysteine to phenylalanine, this CDR3 has 12 amino acids. The kept DNA is CDR3 alone, 36 bases in frame from the first base. V drops 0 bases and J drops 14 bases, leaving 11 bases in between. The immunoSEQ Assay, a bias-controlled multiplex PCR, was used to amplify TCRbeta CDR3 regions from genomic DNA. Processing in the source paper ran as follows. Within the assay, amplification of reference gene primers was used to estimate how many nucleated cells each sample contained. To quantify the absolute abundance of each unique TCRbeta CDR3 rearrangement, sequence reads were collapsed and filtered. For each sample, productive Simpson clonality was calculated as the square root of Simpson's diversity index over productive rearrangements. As stored in TCRdb, this immuneACCESS dataset retains in-frame rearrangements with V and J assigned. A fraction of the clones does not appear; measured against another copy, unresolved V genes explain less than half of the discrepancy, and the remainder lacks a known reason. That table furnishes V, J and clone size, whereas the DNA furnished D and trimming. The sample table shows 120,000 to 150,000 clones, and roughly 84% are seen once. The top ten constitute 5% to 6% of the sample.

Results the study describes overall, beyond this receptor: How much clinical and demographic metadata was included differed by source and by participant, and the metadata was provided uncurated.

About this clone: Its antigen is not yet known. No base-level quality is on record; no much larger clone is a single base apart.

In the prospective study, participants were about 18 to 100 years old, resided in around 25 geographic areas of the United States, and were enrolled through a virtual design. In the prospective study, participants were assigned to cohorts based on the clinical history participants reported in a screening survey and a study questionnaire. In the prospective study, whole blood, serum and a nasopharyngeal or oropharyngeal swab were collected from each participant by mobile phlebotomists. Prospective study participants could optionally give additional blood draws and questionnaires over an approximately two-month period. Blood samples from the prospective study were shipped frozen or at room temperature prior to DNA extraction.

Material for sequencing was PBMCs or T cells enriched from blood (not recorded which). The receptor's source is a man aged 35-49 years with acute COVID-19. The rearranged chain carries TRBV18 and TRBJ2-1; possibly the D gene is TRBD1, per 6 matching bases. The CDR3 region: CASSPPTGVKFF. The DNA is as follows: TGTGCCAGCTCACCACCGACAGGAGTGAAGTTCTTC.